The 30 T cell receptor beta chains in this list originate from one sample, sequenced in a study of T cell repertoires in cytomegalovirus infection. TCRdb independently ran MiXCR on the reads; one entry per CDR3 protein. This sample has some 920,000 distinct CDR3 sequences, with less than 40% found just once. These receptors' antigens are unknown. The sample in question was cultured CD8+ T cells from PBMCs, obtained from culture after CMV antigen stimulation. The receptors were sampled from a human donor in good health (CMV status not recorded). Some clones in this sample may be carry-over from other donors' samples.

The chain joins TRBV5-6 to TRBJ2-7; maybe TRBD1 (5 bases). Trimming stripped 3 bases from V and 0 bases from J, with 10 bases between. Germline CDR1 is SGHDT and CDR2 is YYEEEE. The CDR3 spans 14 residues. CDR3: CASSSPDSSYEQYF. In DNA form, the CDR3 reads TGTGCCAGCAGCTCGCCCGACAGCTCCTACGAGCAGTACTTC.

This CDR3 is CASRRLYSGNTIYF. The CDR3 DNA reads TGTGCCAGCAGGCGTCTATACTCTGGAAACACCATATATTTT. This sequence joins TRBV7-9 and TRBJ1-3; no clear D. The V end was cut by 6 bases, the J end by 0 bases, with 9 bases between. Germline CDR1 and CDR2: SEHNR and FQNEAQ (reference sequence). The CDR3 has 14 amino acids.

This clonotype was detected ten times or more. This sequence joins TRBV12-3 or TRBV12-4 and TRBJ1-2; 7 bases align to TRBD1. Trimming cost V 7 bases and J 7 bases; bases outside gene matches: 9. CDR3 length equals 13 residues. The chain's CDR3 is CASIRVGGIGYTF. In DNA, the CDR3 is TGTGCCAGCATCCGAGTAGGGGGCATTGGCTACACCTTC.

This chain links TRBV7-2 with TRBJ1-2; 7 bases map to TRBD1. The V segment lost 7 bases and the J segment 2 bases; nucleotides outside the gene matches: 7. This CDR3 spans 14 amino acids. Germline lookup yields CDR1 SGHTA and CDR2 FQGNSA. The CDR3 DNA reads as TGTGCCAGCATTTTAAAGACAGGGAACTATGGCTACACCTTC. It specifies CASILKTGNYGYTF. The full variable domain, with the rest looked up from reference TRBV7-2 and TRBJ1-2, is GAGVSQSPSNKVTEKGKDVELRCDPISGHTALYWYRQSLGQGLEFLIYFQGNSAPDKSGLPSDRFSAERTGGSVSTLTIQRTQQEDSAVYLCASILKTGNYGYTFGSGTRLTVV.

About this clonotype itself: It may be a read error: a sequence one base away is much more abundant. V is TRBV7-2 and J is TRBJ2-3; 9 bases map to TRBD2. CDR3 length equals 16 residues. Germline V gives CDR1 SGHTA, CDR2 FQGNSA. The CDR3 protein is CANSYPSSGEGDTQYF. CDR3 DNA: TGTGCCAACAGCTATCCCTCTAGCGGGGAGGGAGATACGCAGTATTTT.

This clonotype turned up a few times. The V call is TRBV20-1, the J call TRBJ2-1; 13 bases match TRBD2. The CDR3 totals 15 residues. With 7 bases clipped from V and 5 bases from J, the junction kept 8 bases outside the gene matches. From germline, CDR1 is DFQATT and CDR2 SNEGSKA (reference sequence). DNA of the CDR3: TGCAGTGTTCCACTAGCGGGGGGGTTAGACAATGAGCAGTTCTTC. Its protein product is CSVPLAGGLDNEQFF.

This clonotype was detected ten times or more. The chain carries TRBV11-1 and TRBJ2-7, with D perhaps TRBD1 (6 bases). V dropped 6 bases and J dropped 2 bases, with 11 bases sitting between them. The germline CDR1 and CDR2 sequences are SGHAT and FQDESV (reference sequence). This CDR3 has 13 residues. Here the CDR3 DNA reads TGTGCCAGCAGTAAACAGGGAACCTACGAGCAGTACGTC. Protein product: CASSKQGTYEQYV.

Many counts were recorded for this clonotype. The V call is TRBV7-2, the J call TRBJ2-5; D may be TRBD1 (6 bases). This CDR3 has 16 amino acids. The V gene's germline CDR1 is SGHTA and CDR2 FQGNSA. V lost 4 bases and J lost 1, with 16 bases in between. Written as DNA, the CDR3 is TGTGCCAGCAGCTCGCCTCTAGGACAGAGCCAAGAGACCCAGTACTTC. This codes for CASSSPLGQSQETQYF.

For this clonotype: At one end the junction does not follow the germline gene, possibly because of a read error. The V and J genes are TRBV5-5 and TRBJ2-1; D is undetermined. Germline V gives CDR1 SGHKS, CDR2 YYEKEE (reference sequence). The CDR3 loop spans 15 amino acids. In nucleotides, the CDR3 is TGTACCAGCAGCTTGGCGGAAAGCTCCTACAATGAGCAGTTCTTC. Translating it yields CTSSLAESSYNEQFF.

Turning to this clonotype: Its ends do not fully match the called genes, so a read error is possible. The rearrangement links TRBV28 to TRBJ2-5, with D unclear. This CDR3 region has 12 residues. In germline, CDR1 is MDHEN, CDR2 SYDVKM. The CDR3 DNA reads as TGTGTCAGCAGTTCACCGGAGAAGACCCAGTACTTC. Amino acids: CVSSSPEKTQYF.

The V call is TRBV10-2, the J call TRBJ2-4; 7 nucleotides match TRBD1. Trimming cost V 3 bases and J 3 bases; bases outside gene matches: 8. The germline CDR1 and CDR2 sequences are WSHSY and SAAADI. The CDR3 runs to 16 residues. As DNA, the CDR3 is TGCGCCAGCAGTGATTCTGACAGGGCCAACAAAAACATTCAGTACTTC. Translation gives CASSDSDRANKNIQYF.

The J gene is TRBJ1-2, the V gene TRBV7-8; maybe TRBD1 (6 bases). The germline gives CDR1 SGHVS, CDR2 FQNEAQ. The length of the CDR3 is 16 residues. Trimming removed 1 base at V and 8 bases at J, with 20 bases between. The CDR3 coding sequence is TGTGCCAGCAGCTTAGAGGAGAGAGTGGGGGCATTGGGCTACACCTTC. This codes for CASSLEERVGALGYTF.

The rearrangement joins TRBV5-1 to TRBJ2-7, with D possibly matching TRBD1 (6 bases). CDR1 SGHRS and CDR2 YFSETQ come from the germline V gene. With 2 bases removed from V and 1 base from J, the gap between germline ends came to 13 bases. CDR3 size: 15 residues. DNA for the CDR3: TGCGCCAGCAGCTTTCGGGACATTTTTTCCTACGAGCAGTACTTC. It encodes CASSFRDIFSYEQYF.

This clonotype was observed at least ten times. The chain uses TRBV7-8 and TRBJ1-1; TRBD1 matches 8 bases. Germline lookup yields CDR1 SGHVS and CDR2 FQNEAQ. J gave up 8 bases and V 0 bases, and 17 bases lay outside the gene matches. This CDR3 has 18 amino acids. The CDR3 loop reads CASSLARAGGVHSEEAFF. CDR3 coding DNA: TGTGCCAGCAGCTTAGCGCGGGCAGGGGGCGTTCATTCGGAGGAAGCTTTCTTT.

This clonotype occurred a few times. V usage is TRBV19 and J usage is TRBJ1-1; a weak D match, TRBD1 (5 bases). V lost 10 bases to trimming and J lost 8 bases, with 17 bases between them. The CDR3 has 12 amino acids. Germline V gene lookup returns CDR1 LNHDA and CDR2 SQIVND (reference sequence). This chain's CDR3 is CATQRGVSEAFF. The CDR3 DNA follows: TGTGCCACCCAAAGGGGTGTTTCAGAAGCTTTCTTT.

V usage is TRBV20-1 and J usage is TRBJ1-1; no firm D call. The V gene lost 0 bases and the J gene lost 1 base, with 12 bases spanning the gap. Germline V lookup: CDR1 DFQATT, CDR2 SNEGSKA (reference sequence). CDR3 length: 15 amino acids. The CDR3 DNA follows: TGCAGTGCTAGAGATCGACCAGACAAGAACACTGAAGCTTTCTTT. The encoded protein is CSARDRPDKNTEAFF.

This clonotype has only a few counts. The chain couples TRBV4-1 to TRBJ2-2; the D is unclear. This CDR3 is built from 15 residues. CDR1 and CDR2 from the germline V gene are MGHRA and YSYEKL. The V and J ends lost 0 bases and 6 bases respectively, with 11 bases between them. DNA of the CDR3: TGCGCCAGCAGCCAAGATCTTCCGGTCTCCGGGGAGCTGTTTTTT. The encoded protein is CASSQDLPVSGELFF.

V and J are TRBV19 and TRBJ2-7; D may be TRBD1 (6 bases). CDR3 length equals 15 residues. The germline gives CDR1 LNHDA, CDR2 SQIVND (reference sequence). Trimming pared 5 bases from V and 3 bases from J, leaving 17 bases between. The CDR3 loop is CASSPPRTDDYEQYV. CDR3 DNA sequence: TGTGCCAGTAGTCCCCCCCGGACAGACGACTACGAGCAGTACGTC.

This clonotype was picked up many times. The V gene is TRBV7-6, the J gene TRBJ2-1, with D possibly matching TRBD2 (6 bases). The length of the CDR3 is 14 residues. The V and J ends lost 3 bases and 5 bases respectively, with 11 bases between them. Germline loops: CDR1 SGHVS, CDR2 FNYEAQ. The CDR3 DNA sequence: TGTGCCAGCAGCTTCGGGAGTCAGAACAATGAGCAGTTCTTC. Protein sequence: CASSFGSQNNEQFF. Complete variable domain (other parts from reference TRBV7-6 and TRBJ2-1): GAGVSQSPRYKVTKRGQDVALRCDPISGHVSLYWYRQALGQGPEFLTYFNYEAQQDKSGLPNDRFSAERPEGSISTLTIQRTEQRDSAMYRCASSFGSQNNEQFFGPGTRLTVL.

This clonotype appeared many times. This sequence joins TRBV12-3 or TRBV12-4 and TRBJ2-5; D remains ambiguous. The CDR3 runs to 11 residues. V lost 5 bases, J lost 2 bases, and 3 bases lay in between. CDR3 residues: CASSVQETQYF. The CDR3 nucleotides are TGTGCCAGCAGTGTTCAAGAGACCCAGTACTTC.

The CDR3 reads CASSYSMDRGTQYF. Written as DNA, the CDR3 is TGTGCCAGCAGTTACTCGATGGACCGGGGGACCCAGTACTTC. V is TRBV6-6 and J is TRBJ2-5, with D possibly being TRBD2 (5 bases). The CDR3 consists of 14 residues. V lost 0 bases and J lost 7, with 12 bases in between. The germline CDR1 and CDR2 sequences are MNHNY and SVGAGI (reference sequence).

A few counts support this clonotype. The genes are TRBV7-8 and TRBJ1-2; 7 bases line up with TRBD1. CDR1 and CDR2 from the germline V gene are SGHVS and FQNEAQ. This CDR3 comprises 16 residues. Trimming removed 1 base from V and 3 bases from J; junction bases left unmatched: 8. The CDR3 is CASSLDPTGQDYGYTF. The CDR3, as DNA: TGTGCCAGCAGCTTAGACCCTACCGGACAGGACTATGGCTACACCTTC. The full variable domain, in which reference TRBV7-8 and TRBJ1-2 provide the parts outside the CDR3, is GAGVSQSPRYKVAKRGQDVALRCDPISGHVSLFWYQQALGQGPEFLTYFQNEAQLDKSGLPSDRFFAERPEGSVSTLKIQRTQQEDSAVYLCASSLDPTGQDYGYTFGSGTRLTVV.

J is TRBJ1-1 and V is TRBV4-1; no reliable D call. The CDR3 length is 14 residues. Germline V gives CDR1 MGHRA, CDR2 YSYEKL. V was pared by 4 bases and J by 1 base, with 10 bases between. The CDR3 DNA sequence: TGCGCCAGCAGCCGCTACCAGGAGAACACTGAAGCTTTCTTT. It specifies CASSRYQENTEAFF.

This rearrangement joins TRBV27 to TRBJ2-2; D perhaps matches TRBD2 (5 bases). Germline CDR1 and CDR2: MNHEY and SMNVEV (reference sequence). CDR3 size: 13 residues. Trimming shortened V by 3 bases and J by 9 bases, and 11 bases separated the two germline ends. The chain's CDR3 is CASSLGAGRELFF. Written as DNA, the CDR3 is TGTGCCAGCAGTTTGGGAGCTGGGAGGGAGCTGTTTTTT.

The CDR3 protein is CASSYAIQETQYF. As DNA, the CDR3 is TGTGCCAGCAGTTACGCCATTCAAGAGACCCAGTACTTC. This rearrangement joins TRBV6-2 or TRBV6-3 to TRBJ2-5; D gene uncertain. This CDR3 spans 13 amino acids. The germline V and J ends were trimmed by 2 bases and 2 bases, with 6 bases remaining between them. Germline CDR1 is MNHEY and CDR2 is SVGEGT.

The V call is TRBV7-8, the J call TRBJ1-2; a weak D match, TRBD1 (5 bases). The V gene lost 3 bases and the J gene lost 3 bases, with 20 bases spanning the gap. The CDR3 runs 17 residues. Germline CDR1 and CDR2: SGHVS and FQNEAQ. In DNA, the CDR3 is TGTGCCAGCAGCTTTCCTCTAGAAACAGGCGATTACTATGGCTACACCTTC. It encodes CASSFPLETGDYYGYTF.

The V call is TRBV6-1, the J call TRBJ2-1, with TRBD2 identical over 10 bases. CDR3 length: 15 amino acids. The germline V gene encodes CDR1 MNHNS and CDR2 SASEGT. After removal of 3 bases from V and 8 bases from J, the junction contained 7 bases not matched to a gene. The CDR3 nucleotides read TGTGCCAGCAGTGAGGGTAGCGGGGGGCGGTATGAGCAGTTCTTC. Protein product: CASSEGSGGRYEQFF.

The chain carries TRBV11-2 and TRBJ2-1; D uncertain. The CDR3 length is 13 residues. CDR1 and CDR2 from the germline V gene are SGHAT and FQNNGV. V lost 8 bases, J lost 1 base, and 9 bases lay in between. For the CDR3, the DNA is TGTGCCAGCTATGAGTGGTCCTACAATGAGCAGTTCTTC. It codes for CASYEWSYNEQFF.

The gene calls are TRBV7-6 and TRBJ2-2; tentatively, D is TRBD2 (7 bases). This CDR3 spans 15 amino acids. Germline assignment: CDR1 SGHVS and CDR2 FNYEAQ. V lost 5 bases, J lost 7 bases, and 17 bases lay in between. The CDR3 here is CASSQRGLGGGELFF. The CDR3 DNA reads TGTGCCAGCAGCCAGCGCGGACTAGGGGGCGGGGAGCTGTTTTTT. Full variable domain (rest looked up from reference TRBV7-6 and TRBJ2-2): GAGVSQSPRYKVTKRGQDVALRCDPISGHVSLYWYRQALGQGPEFLTYFNYEAQQDKSGLPNDRFSAERPEGSISTLTIQRTEQRDSAMYRCASSQRGLGGGELFFGEGSRLTVL.

This clonotype has more than one count but fewer than ten. The chain recombines TRBV11-2 with TRBJ2-5; D call uncertain. V was pared by 3 bases and J by 5 bases, with 16 bases between. CDR1 and CDR2 (germline): SGHAT, FQNNGV. CDR3 length: 15 residues. CDR3 residues: CASSLRPGPGETQYF. As DNA, the CDR3 is TGTGCCAGCAGCTTGCGACCGGGCCCTGGGGAGACCCAGTACTTC.